A selection of T cell receptor beta chains follows, all from one sample in a study of blood T cells in healthy people across ages. TCRdb re-called the 5' RACE reads with MiXCR, one entry per CDR3 protein. There are roughly 2 million distinct CDR3 sequences in the sample; less than 50% occur only once, and about 2.1% lies in the top ten. Sequenced input: blood. The receptors shown here come from a woman aged 40-49 years in good health. Both conserved end residues are part of each CDR3. Each record gives: V gene, clone size, D gene, J gene, CDR3 protein, CDR3 DNA. The D gene is left open where the match is weak. Only some rows state a clone size, as once, few, many or a class for expanded clones.

TRBV5-1	few	.	TRBJ1-2	CASSTSRDGSPGYTF	TGCGCCAGCAGCACCAGCCGGGACGGGTCCCCTGGCTACACCTTC
TRBV25-1	.	.	TRBJ1-2	CACRGSGYTF	TGTGCCTGCAGGGGTTCTGGCTACACCTTC
TRBV28	.	TRBD2	TRBJ2-5	CASSPLAGRQETQYF	TGTGCCAGCAGTCCCTTAGCGGGGCGGCAAGAGACCCAGTACTTC
TRBV7-2	.	.	TRBJ2-7	CASSAHRDSHEQYF	TGTGCCAGCAGCGCACACAGGGATTCCCACGAGCAGTACTTC
TRBV5-1	.	.	TRBJ1-2	CASSFSGAEGYTF	TGCGCCAGCAGCTTTTCTGGGGCTGAGGGCTACACCTTC
TRBV4-3	.	.	TRBJ1-2	CASSLERQSPYTF	TGCGCCAGCAGCCTTGAGAGGCAGAGCCCCTACACCTTC
TRBV20-1	once	TRBD2	TRBJ2-3	CSASPPSGGGAGWDTQYF	TGCAGTGCTAGCCCCCCTTCGGGCGGGGGGGCCGGTTGGGATACGCAGTATTTT
TRBV9	.	.	TRBJ1-3	CASSPPGPGNTIYF	TGTGCCAGCAGCCCTCCGGGGCCTGGAAACACCATATATTTT
TRBV29-1	few	.	TRBJ1-1	CSVGERNTEAFF	TGCAGCGTTGGGGAGAGGAACACTGAAGCTTTCTTT
TRBV7-2	few	TRBD2	TRBJ2-7	CASSLPSGSYEQYF	TGTGCCAGCAGCTTACCTAGCGGCTCCTACGAGCAGTACTTC
TRBV9	.	.	TRBJ2-3	CASSAPLFDSSDTQYF	TGTGCCAGCAGCGCACCCCTGTTTGACTCGTCAGATACGCAGTATTTT
TRBV20-1	.	.	TRBJ2-1	CSARKARGSNEQFF	TGCAGTGCTAGAAAGGCCAGGGGTTCCAATGAGCAGTTCTTC
TRBV7-6	.	.	TRBJ1-5	CASSLGPRGYQPQHF	TGTGCCAGCAGCTTAGGTCCCAGGGGATATCAGCCCCAGCATTTT
TRBV20-1	few	.	TRBJ2-3	CSATGTATDTQYF	TGCAGTGCCACCGGGACTGCCACAGATACGCAGTATTTT
TRBV20-1	few	.	TRBJ2-7	CSARGAVSYEQYF	TGCAGTGCTAGAGGTGCAGTCTCCTACGAGCAGTACTTC
TRBV29-1	.	.	TRBJ2-3	CSARRGLGTDTQYF	TGCAGCGCCAGGAGAGGGTTGGGCACAGATACGCAGTATTTT
TRBV7-9	.	TRBD2	TRBJ2-2	CASRKSGAANTGELFF	TGTGCCAGCCGGAAAAGCGGGGCGGCGAACACCGGGGAGCTGTTTTTT
TRBV4-3	.	TRBD2	TRBJ2-1	CASSQGHTTILAGAYNEQFF	TGCGCCAGCAGCCAAGGACACACCACGATACTAGCGGGGGCTTACAATGAGCAGTTCTTC
TRBV27	.	.	TRBJ2-3	CASTPLAGPSTDTQYF	TGTGCCAGCACCCCCTTGGCGGGACCGAGCACAGATACGCAGTATTTT